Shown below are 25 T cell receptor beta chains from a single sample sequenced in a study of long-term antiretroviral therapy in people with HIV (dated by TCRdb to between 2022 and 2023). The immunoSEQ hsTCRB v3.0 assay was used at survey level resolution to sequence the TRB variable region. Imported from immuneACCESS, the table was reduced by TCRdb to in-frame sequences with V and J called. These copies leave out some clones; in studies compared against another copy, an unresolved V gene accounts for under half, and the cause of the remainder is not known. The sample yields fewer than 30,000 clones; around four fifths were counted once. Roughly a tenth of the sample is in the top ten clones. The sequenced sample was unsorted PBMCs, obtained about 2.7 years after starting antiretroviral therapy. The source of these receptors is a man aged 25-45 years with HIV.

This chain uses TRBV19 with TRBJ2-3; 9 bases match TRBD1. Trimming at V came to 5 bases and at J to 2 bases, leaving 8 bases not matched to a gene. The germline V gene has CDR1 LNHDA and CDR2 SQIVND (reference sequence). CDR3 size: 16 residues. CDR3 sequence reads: CASSRNRDRDTDTQYF. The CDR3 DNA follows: TGTGCCAGTAGTCGTAACCGGGACAGGGACACAGATACGCAGTATTTT.

CDR3 bases: TGTGCCAGCAGATATTCGGACCTGAACACTGAAGCTTTCTTT. It specifies CASRYSDLNTEAFF. The chain has TRBV6-6 and TRBJ1-1, with D uncertain. This CDR3 is built from 14 residues. Germline V gene lookup returns CDR1 MNHNY and CDR2 SVGAGI (reference sequence). The ends were cut back, 6 bases at V and 0 bases at J, with 11 bases in the middle.

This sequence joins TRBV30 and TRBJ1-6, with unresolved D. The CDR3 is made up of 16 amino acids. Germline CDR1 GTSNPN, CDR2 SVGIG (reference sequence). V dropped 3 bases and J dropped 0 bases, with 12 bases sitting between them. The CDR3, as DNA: TGTGCCTGGAGCCCAGGAAAGAGCTCCTATAATTCACCCCTCCACTTT. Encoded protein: CAWSPGKSSYNSPLHF.

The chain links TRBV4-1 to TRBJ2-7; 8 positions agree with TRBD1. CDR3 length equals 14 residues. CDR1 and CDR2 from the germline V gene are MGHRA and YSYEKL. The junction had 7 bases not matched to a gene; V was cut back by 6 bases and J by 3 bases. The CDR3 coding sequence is TGCGCCAGCAGTTCCCGGGACAGGAACTACGAGCAGTACTTC. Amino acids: CASSSRDRNYEQYF.

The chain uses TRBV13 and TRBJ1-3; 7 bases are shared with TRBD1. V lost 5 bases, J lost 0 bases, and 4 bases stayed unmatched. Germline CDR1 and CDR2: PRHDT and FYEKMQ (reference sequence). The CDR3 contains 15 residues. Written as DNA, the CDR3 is TGTGCCAGCAGCGCGGGACAGAGCTCTGGAAACACCATATATTTT. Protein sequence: CASSAGQSSGNTIYF. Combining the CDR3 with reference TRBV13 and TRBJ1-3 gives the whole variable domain AAGVIQSPRHLIKEKRETATLKCYPIPRHDTVYWYQQGPGQDPQFLISFYEKMQSDKGSIPDRFSAQQFSDYHSELNMSSLELGDSALYFCASSAGQSSGNTIYFGEGSWLTVV.

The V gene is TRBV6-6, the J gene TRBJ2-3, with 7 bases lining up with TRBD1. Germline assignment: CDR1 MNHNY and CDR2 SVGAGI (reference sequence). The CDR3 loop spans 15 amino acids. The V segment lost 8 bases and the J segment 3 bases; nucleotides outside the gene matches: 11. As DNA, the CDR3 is TGTGCCAGCCGGGACAGAAGCATTTTGACAGATACGCAGTATTTT. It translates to CASRDRSILTDTQYF.

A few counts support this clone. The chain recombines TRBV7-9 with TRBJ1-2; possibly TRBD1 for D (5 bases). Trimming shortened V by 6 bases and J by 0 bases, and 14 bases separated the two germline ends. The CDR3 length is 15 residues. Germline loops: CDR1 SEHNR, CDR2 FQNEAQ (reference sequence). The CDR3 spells CASSGEGFTNYGYTF. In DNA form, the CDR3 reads TGTGCCAGCAGTGGGGAGGGGTTCACTAACTATGGCTACACCTTC.

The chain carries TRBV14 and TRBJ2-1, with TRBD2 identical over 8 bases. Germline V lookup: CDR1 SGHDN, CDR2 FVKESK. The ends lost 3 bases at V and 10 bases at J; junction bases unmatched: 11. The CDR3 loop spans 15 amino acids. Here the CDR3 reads CASSQRTSTRGEQFF. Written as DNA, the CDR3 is TGTGCCAGCAGCCAGAGGACTAGCACCAGAGGGGAGCAGTTCTTC.

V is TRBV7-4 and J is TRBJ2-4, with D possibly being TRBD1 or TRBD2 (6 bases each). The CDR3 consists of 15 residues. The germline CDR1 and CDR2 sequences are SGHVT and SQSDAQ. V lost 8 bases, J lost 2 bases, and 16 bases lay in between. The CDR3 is CASPGGLATKNIQYF. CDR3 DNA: TGTGCCAGCCCCGGGGGCCTGGCGACCAAAAACATTCAGTACTTC.

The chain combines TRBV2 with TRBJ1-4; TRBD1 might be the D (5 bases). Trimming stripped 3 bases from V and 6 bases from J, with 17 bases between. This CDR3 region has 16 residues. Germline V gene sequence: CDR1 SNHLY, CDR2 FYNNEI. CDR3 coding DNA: TGTGCCAGCAGTGACGAGAAACAGCGGGGGGATGAAAAACTGTTTTTT. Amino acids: CASSDEKQRGDEKLFF.

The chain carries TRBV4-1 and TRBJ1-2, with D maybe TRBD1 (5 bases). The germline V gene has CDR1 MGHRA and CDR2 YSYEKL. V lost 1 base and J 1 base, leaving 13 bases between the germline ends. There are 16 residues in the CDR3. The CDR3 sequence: CASSQAPGRSNYGYTF. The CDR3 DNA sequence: TGCGCCAGCAGCCAAGCCCCGGGACGGAGTAACTATGGCTACACCTTC.

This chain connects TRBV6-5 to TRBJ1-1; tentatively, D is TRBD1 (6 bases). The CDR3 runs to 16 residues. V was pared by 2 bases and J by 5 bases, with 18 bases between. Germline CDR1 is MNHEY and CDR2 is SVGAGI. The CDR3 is CASSYGPGRGGTEAFF. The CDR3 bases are TGTGCCAGCAGTTACGGGCCGGGACGAGGGGGAACTGAAGCTTTCTTT.

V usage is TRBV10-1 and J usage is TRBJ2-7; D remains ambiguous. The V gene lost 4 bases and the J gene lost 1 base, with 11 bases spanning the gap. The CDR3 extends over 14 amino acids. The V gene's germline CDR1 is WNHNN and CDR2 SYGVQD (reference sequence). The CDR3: CASSGLRRSYEQYF. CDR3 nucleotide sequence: TGCGCCAGCAGTGGACTTCGGAGATCCTACGAGCAGTACTTC.

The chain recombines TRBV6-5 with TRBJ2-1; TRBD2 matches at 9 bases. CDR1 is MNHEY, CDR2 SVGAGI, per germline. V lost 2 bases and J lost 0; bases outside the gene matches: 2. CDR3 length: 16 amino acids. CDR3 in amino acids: CASSYVAGDSYNEQFF. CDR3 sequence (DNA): TGTGCCAGCAGTTACGTAGCGGGGGACTCCTACAATGAGCAGTTCTTC.

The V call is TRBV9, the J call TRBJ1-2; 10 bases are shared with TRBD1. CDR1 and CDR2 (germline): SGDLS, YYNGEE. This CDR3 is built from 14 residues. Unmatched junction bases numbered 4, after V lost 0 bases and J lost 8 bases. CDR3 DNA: TGTGCCAGCAGCGTAGAGGGACAGGGGTACGGCTACACCTTC. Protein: CASSVEGQGYGYTF.

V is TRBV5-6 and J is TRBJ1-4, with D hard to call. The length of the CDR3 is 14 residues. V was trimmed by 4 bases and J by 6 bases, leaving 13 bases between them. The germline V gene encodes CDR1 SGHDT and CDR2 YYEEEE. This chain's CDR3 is CASSPFGPDEKLFF. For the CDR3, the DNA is TGTGCCAGCAGCCCCTTCGGACCCGATGAAAAACTGTTTTTT.

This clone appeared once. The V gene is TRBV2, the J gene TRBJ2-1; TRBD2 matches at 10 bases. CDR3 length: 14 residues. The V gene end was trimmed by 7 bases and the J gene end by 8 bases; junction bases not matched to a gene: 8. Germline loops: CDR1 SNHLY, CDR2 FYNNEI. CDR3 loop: CASNILAGVDEQFF. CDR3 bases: TGTGCCAGCAACATCCTAGCGGGGGTAGATGAGCAGTTCTTC. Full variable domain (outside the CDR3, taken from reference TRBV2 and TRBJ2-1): EPEVTQTPSHQVTQMGQEVILRCVPISNHLYFYWYRQILGQKVEFLVSFYNNEISEKSEIFDDQFSVERPDGSNFTLKIRSTKLEDSAMYFCASNILAGVDEQFFGPGTRLTVL.

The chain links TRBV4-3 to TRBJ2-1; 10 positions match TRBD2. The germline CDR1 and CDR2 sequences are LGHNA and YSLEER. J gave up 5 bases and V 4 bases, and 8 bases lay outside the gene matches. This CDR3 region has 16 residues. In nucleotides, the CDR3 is TGCGCCAGCAGCCGCCAGCGGGAGGGCCGAGACAATGAGCAGTTCTTC. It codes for CASSRQREGRDNEQFF.

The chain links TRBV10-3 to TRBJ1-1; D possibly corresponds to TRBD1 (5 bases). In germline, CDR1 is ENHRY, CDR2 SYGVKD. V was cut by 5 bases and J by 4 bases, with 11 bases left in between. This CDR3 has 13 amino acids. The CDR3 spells CAISFGGATEAFF. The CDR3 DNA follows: TGTGCCATCAGTTTCGGGGGTGCCACTGAAGCTTTCTTT.

The CDR3 nucleotides read TGTGCCAGCTCCCCGGGACTAGTTTACAATGAGCAGTTCTTC. Translating it yields CASSPGLVYNEQFF. The rearrangement links TRBV6-5 to TRBJ2-1; 8 nucleotides align to TRBD2. Germline CDR1 MNHEY, CDR2 SVGAGI. Trimming took 8 bases from V and 4 from J; bases not matched to a gene: 7. This CDR3 spans 14 amino acids.

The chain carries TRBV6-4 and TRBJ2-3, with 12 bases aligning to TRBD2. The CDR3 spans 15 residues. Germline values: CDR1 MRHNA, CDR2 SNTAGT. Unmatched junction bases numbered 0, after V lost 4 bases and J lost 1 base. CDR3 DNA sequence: TGTGCCAGCAGTGGGACTAGCGGGGGCACAGATACGCAGTATTTT. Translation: CASSGTSGGTDTQYF.

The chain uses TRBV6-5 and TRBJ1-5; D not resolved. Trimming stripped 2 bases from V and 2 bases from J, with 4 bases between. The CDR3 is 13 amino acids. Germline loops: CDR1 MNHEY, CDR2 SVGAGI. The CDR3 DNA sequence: TGTGCCAGCAGTTACAAGGGCAATCAGCCCCAGCATTTT. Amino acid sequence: CASSYKGNQPQHF.

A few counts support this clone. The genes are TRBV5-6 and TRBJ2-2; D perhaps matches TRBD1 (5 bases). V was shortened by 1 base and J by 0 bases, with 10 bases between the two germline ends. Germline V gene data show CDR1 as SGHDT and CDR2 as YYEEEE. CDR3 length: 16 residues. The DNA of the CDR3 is TGTGCCAGCAGCTTGTGGTACAGGACGAACACCGGGGAGCTGTTTTTT. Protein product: CASSLWYRTNTGELFF.

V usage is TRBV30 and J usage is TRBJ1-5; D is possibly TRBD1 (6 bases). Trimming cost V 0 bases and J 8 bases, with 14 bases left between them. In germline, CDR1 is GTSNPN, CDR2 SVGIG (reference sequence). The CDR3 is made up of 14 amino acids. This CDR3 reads CAWSVRQVGEPQHF. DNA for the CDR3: TGTGCCTGGAGTGTACGACAGGTGGGAGAGCCCCAGCATTTT. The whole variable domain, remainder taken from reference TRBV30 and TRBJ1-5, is SQTIHQWPATLVQPVGSPLSLECTVEGTSNPNLYWYRQAAGRGLQLLFYSVGIGQISSEVPQNLSASRPQDRQFILSSKKLLLSDSGFYLCAWSVRQVGEPQHFGDGTRLSIL.

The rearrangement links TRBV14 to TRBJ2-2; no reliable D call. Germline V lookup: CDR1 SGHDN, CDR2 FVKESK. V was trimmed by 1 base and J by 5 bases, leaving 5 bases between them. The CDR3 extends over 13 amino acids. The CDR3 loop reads CASSQAGTGELFF. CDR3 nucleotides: TGTGCCAGCAGCCAAGCCGGTACCGGGGAGCTGTTTTTT.